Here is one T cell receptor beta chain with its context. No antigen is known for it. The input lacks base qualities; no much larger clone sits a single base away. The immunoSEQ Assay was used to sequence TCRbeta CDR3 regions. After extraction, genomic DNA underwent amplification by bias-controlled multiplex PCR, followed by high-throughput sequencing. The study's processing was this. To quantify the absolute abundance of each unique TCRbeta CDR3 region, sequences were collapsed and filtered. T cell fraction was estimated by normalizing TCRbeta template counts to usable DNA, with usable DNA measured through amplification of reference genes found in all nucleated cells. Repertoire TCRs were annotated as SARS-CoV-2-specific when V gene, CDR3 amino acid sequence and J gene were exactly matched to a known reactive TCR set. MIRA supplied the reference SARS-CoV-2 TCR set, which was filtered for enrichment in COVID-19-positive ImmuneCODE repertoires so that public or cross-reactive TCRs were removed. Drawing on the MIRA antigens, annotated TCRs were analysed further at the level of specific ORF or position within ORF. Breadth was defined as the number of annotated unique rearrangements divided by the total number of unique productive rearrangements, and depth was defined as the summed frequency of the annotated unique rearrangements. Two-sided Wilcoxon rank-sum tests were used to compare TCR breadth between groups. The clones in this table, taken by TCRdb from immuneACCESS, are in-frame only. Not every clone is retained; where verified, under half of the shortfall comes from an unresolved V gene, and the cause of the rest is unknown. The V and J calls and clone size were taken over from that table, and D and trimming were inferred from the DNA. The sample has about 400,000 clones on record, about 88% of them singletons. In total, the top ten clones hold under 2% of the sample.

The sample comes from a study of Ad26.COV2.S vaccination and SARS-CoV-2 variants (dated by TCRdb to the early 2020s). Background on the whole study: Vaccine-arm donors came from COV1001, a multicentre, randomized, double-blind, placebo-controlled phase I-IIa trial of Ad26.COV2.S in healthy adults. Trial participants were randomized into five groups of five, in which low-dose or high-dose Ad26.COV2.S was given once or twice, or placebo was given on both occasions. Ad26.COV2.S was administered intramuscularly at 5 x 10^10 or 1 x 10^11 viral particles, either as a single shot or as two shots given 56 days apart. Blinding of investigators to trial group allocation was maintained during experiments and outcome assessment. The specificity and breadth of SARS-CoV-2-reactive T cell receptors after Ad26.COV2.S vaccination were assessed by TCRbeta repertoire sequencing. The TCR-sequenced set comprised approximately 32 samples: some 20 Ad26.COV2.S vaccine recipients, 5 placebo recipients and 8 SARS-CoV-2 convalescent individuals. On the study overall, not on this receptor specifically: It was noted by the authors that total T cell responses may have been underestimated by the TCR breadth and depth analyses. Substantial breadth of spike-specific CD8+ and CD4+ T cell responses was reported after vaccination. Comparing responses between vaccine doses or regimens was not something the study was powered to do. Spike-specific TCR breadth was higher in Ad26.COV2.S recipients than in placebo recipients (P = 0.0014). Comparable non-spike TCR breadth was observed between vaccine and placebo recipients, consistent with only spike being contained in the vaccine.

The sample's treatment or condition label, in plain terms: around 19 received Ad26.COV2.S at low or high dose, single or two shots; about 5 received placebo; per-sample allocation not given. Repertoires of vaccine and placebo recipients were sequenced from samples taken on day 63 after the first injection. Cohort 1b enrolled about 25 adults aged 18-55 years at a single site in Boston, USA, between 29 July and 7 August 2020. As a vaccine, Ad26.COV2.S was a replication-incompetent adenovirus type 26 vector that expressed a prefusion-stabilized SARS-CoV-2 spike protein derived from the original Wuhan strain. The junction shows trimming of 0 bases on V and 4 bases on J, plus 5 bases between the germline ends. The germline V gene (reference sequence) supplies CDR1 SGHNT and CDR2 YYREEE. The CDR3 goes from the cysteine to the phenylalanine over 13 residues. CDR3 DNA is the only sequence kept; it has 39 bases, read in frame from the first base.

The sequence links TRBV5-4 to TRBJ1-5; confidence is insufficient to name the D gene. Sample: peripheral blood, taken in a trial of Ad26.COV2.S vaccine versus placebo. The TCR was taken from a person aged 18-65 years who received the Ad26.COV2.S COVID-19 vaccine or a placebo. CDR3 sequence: CASSLDWNQPQHF. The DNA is TGTGCCAGCAGCTTGGACTGGAATCAGCCCCAGCATTTT.